A selection of T cell receptor beta chains follows, all from one sample in a study of blood T cell repertoires in COVID-19. TCRdb's copy holds only in-frame clones and misses some; the assay was immunoSEQ multiplex PCR. The sample contains approximately 170,000 clones, about four fifths of which appear only once. Material for sequencing was peripheral blood. All receptors derive from a man between 40 and 49 years old who had recovered from COVID-19. The CDR3 runs from the conserved cysteine through the conserved F or W. Each record gives: clone size, J gene, D gene, CDR3 length, V gene, CDR3 protein, CDR3 DNA. A D gene is named only where the DNA matches it firmly. A clone size is listed for some rows: how often the clone was seen (once, few, many), or a class if it is expanded.

abundance: NA; j_gene: TRBJ2-7; d_gene: NA; len: 12; v_gene: TRBV18; CDR3aa: CASSSGNYEQYF; CDR3nt: TGTGCCAGCTCCTCAGGGAACTACGAGCAGTACTTC
abundance: NA; j_gene: TRBJ1-3; d_gene: NA; len: 12; v_gene: TRBV28; CDR3aa: CASSPERFTIYF; CDR3nt: TGTGCCAGCAGTCCGGAGCGTTTCACCATATATTTT
abundance: NA; j_gene: TRBJ2-3; d_gene: TRBD2; len: 15; v_gene: TRBV9; CDR3aa: CASSGSGRVTDTQYF; CDR3nt: TGTGCCAGCAGCGGTAGCGGGAGGGTCACAGATACGCAGTATTTT
abundance: NA; j_gene: TRBJ2-3; d_gene: TRBD2; len: 15; v_gene: TRBV6-5; CDR3aa: CASSYYTSDTDTQYF; CDR3nt: TGTGCCAGCAGTTACTACACTAGCGACACAGATACGCAGTATTTT
abundance: NA; j_gene: TRBJ2-2; d_gene: NA; len: 14; v_gene: TRBV28; CDR3aa: CASSLRRNTGELFF; CDR3nt: TGTGCCAGCAGTTTGCGGAGGAACACCGGGGAGCTGTTTTTT
abundance: NA; j_gene: TRBJ2-5; d_gene: TRBD2; len: 17; v_gene: TRBV29-1; CDR3aa: CSVEQGLAPRVVETQYF; CDR3nt: TGCAGCGTTGAACAAGGACTAGCGCCCAGAGTGGTAGAGACCCAGTACTTC
abundance: once; j_gene: TRBJ2-2; d_gene: TRBD1; len: 15; v_gene: TRBV19; CDR3aa: CASSPGQPNTGELFF; CDR3nt: TGTGCCAGTAGTCCGGGACAGCCGAACACCGGGGAGCTGTTTTTT
abundance: NA; j_gene: TRBJ2-7; d_gene: NA; len: 13; v_gene: TRBV3-1/TRBV3-2; CDR3aa: CASKGLGSYEQYF; CDR3nt: TGTGCCAGCAAGGGGTTGGGCTCCTACGAGCAGTACTTC
abundance: NA; j_gene: TRBJ1-2; d_gene: TRBD1; len: 14; v_gene: TRBV6-1; CDR3aa: CASSESQGLKGYTF; CDR3nt: TGTGCCAGCAGTGAGTCACAGGGGTTGAAAGGCTACACCTTC
abundance: NA; j_gene: TRBJ2-7; d_gene: TRBD1; len: 15; v_gene: TRBV9; CDR3aa: CASSGRPDREYEQYF; CDR3nt: TGTGCCAGCAGCGGACGACCGGACAGGGAGTACGAGCAGTACTTC
abundance: NA; j_gene: TRBJ2-5; d_gene: NA; len: 16; v_gene: TRBV19; CDR3aa: CASSPSPPGLQETQYF; CDR3nt: TGTGCCAGTAGTCCATCCCCCCCCGGACTACAAGAGACCCAGTACTTC
abundance: NA; j_gene: TRBJ1-2; d_gene: TRBD1; len: 12; v_gene: TRBV28; CDR3aa: CASSSSNRGYTF; CDR3nt: TGTGCCAGCAGTTCATCAAACAGGGGATACACCTTC
abundance: once; j_gene: TRBJ1-3; d_gene: NA; len: 15; v_gene: TRBV11-2; CDR3aa: CASSSQDMLGNTIYF; CDR3nt: TGTGCCAGCAGCTCACAAGACATGCTAGGAAACACCATATATTTT
abundance: few; j_gene: TRBJ2-2; d_gene: NA; len: 16; v_gene: TRBV7-2; CDR3aa: CASSFAASLNTGELFF; CDR3nt: TGTGCCAGCAGCTTCGCAGCGTCGTTGAACACCGGGGAGCTGTTTTTT
abundance: NA; j_gene: TRBJ1-6; d_gene: TRBD1; len: 15; v_gene: TRBV9; CDR3aa: CASNLGQGPVSPLHF; CDR3nt: TGTGCCAGCAACTTGGGACAGGGGCCTGTTTCACCCCTCCACTTT
abundance: NA; j_gene: TRBJ1-2; d_gene: NA; len: 14; v_gene: TRBV2; CDR3aa: CASRGGAAGYGYTF; CDR3nt: TGTGCCAGCAGGGGCGGGGCCGCGGGGTATGGCTACACCTTC
abundance: NA; j_gene: TRBJ1-5; d_gene: NA; len: 14; v_gene: TRBV25-1; CDR3aa: CASKGSDSNQPQHF; CDR3nt: TGTGCCAGCAAAGGAAGCGATAGCAATCAGCCCCAGCATTTT
abundance: NA; j_gene: TRBJ1-5; d_gene: NA; len: 13; v_gene: TRBV7-2; CDR3aa: CASSFDSSQPQHF; CDR3nt: TGTGCCAGCAGCTTTGACAGTTCCCAGCCCCAGCATTTT
abundance: NA; j_gene: TRBJ2-1; d_gene: NA; len: 10; v_gene: TRBV11-2; CDR3aa: CASSGGLQFF; CDR3nt: TGTGCCAGCAGCGGAGGTCTGCAGTTCTTC
abundance: once; j_gene: TRBJ1-3; d_gene: NA; len: 13; v_gene: TRBV28; CDR3aa: CASAMISGNTIYF; CDR3nt: TGTGCCAGCGCTATGATCTCTGGAAACACCATATATTTT
abundance: NA; j_gene: TRBJ2-7; d_gene: NA; len: 12; v_gene: TRBV16; CDR3aa: CASSAQGYEQYF; CDR3nt: TGTGCCAGCAGCGCACAGGGCTACGAGCAGTACTTC
abundance: NA; j_gene: TRBJ2-3; d_gene: TRBD2; len: 18; v_gene: TRBV2; CDR3aa: CASSELSSGGAGADTQYF; CDR3nt: TGTGCCAGCAGTGAATTGTCTAGCGGGGGGGCCGGGGCAGATACGCAGTATTTT
abundance: NA; j_gene: TRBJ1-5; d_gene: TRBD1; len: 15; v_gene: TRBV28; CDR3aa: CASRPTGGRLQPQHF; CDR3nt: TGTGCCAGCAGGCCGACAGGGGGTAGGCTTCAGCCCCAGCATTTT
abundance: few; j_gene: TRBJ2-1; d_gene: TRBD1; len: 16; v_gene: TRBV24-1; CDR3aa: CATSEPTGGPWSEQFF; CDR3nt: TGTGCCACCAGTGAACCCACAGGGGGCCCGTGGAGTGAGCAGTTCTTC
abundance: NA; j_gene: TRBJ2-7; d_gene: NA; len: 12; v_gene: TRBV25-1; CDR3aa: CASSDPTGEQYF; CDR3nt: TGTGCCAGCAGTGACCCCACGGGCGAGCAGTACTTC
abundance: NA; j_gene: TRBJ2-7; d_gene: NA; len: 15; v_gene: TRBV5-5; CDR3aa: CASSWTAGANPEQYF; CDR3nt: TGTGCCAGCAGCTGGACCGCGGGGGCTAATCCCGAGCAGTACTTC
abundance: few; j_gene: TRBJ2-5; d_gene: NA; len: 14; v_gene: TRBV4-2; CDR3aa: CASSQDGGGPSQYF; CDR3nt: TGTGCCAGCAGCCAAGACGGCGGGGGCCCGTCCCAGTACTTC
abundance: few; j_gene: TRBJ1-2; d_gene: NA; len: 14; v_gene: TRBV5-4; CDR3aa: CASSTSTGSYGYTF; CDR3nt: TGTGCCAGCAGCACCTCCACTGGGAGCTATGGCTACACCTTC